This TCR beta chain originates from a study of chemoradiotherapy in HPV16-positive cancers. This table comes from immunoSEQ multiplex PCR, and its TCRdb copy is limited to in-frame clones, with some not included. The sample lists roughly 11,000 clones; more than 75% were seen once. The count of this clone is one. Its specificity is not known. Samples were taken several times over chemoradiotherapy. Notes on the study in general: HPV-specific T cells were functionally defined from only a couple of HPV16-positive patients. Better recurrence-free survival went with HPV-responsive T-cell expansion in HPV16-positive patients. Candidate HPV-specific clones and E7-related TCR motifs grew in tumor during treatment.

This CDR3 has 15 amino acids. Germline V gives CDR1 MNHNY, CDR2 SVGAGI (reference sequence). V was shortened by 2 bases and J by 4 bases, with 14 bases between the two germline ends. This sample was obtained from a patient who underwent chemoradiotherapy. The chain carries TRBV6-6 and TRBJ1-1, with unresolved D. The sequence was collected from a human donor with HPV-associated anogenital cancer. Here the CDR3 DNA reads TGTGCCAGCAGTTACCAAACCGACTTCGGCACTGAAGCTTTCTTT. Translated: CASSYQTDFGTEAFF.